The 15 T cell receptor beta chains listed next were all sequenced from one sample in a study of blood T cells in healthy people across ages. Next came a second PCR, run for about 7 to 12 cycles, which used a sample-barcoded 5' primer along with a J-beta primer mix. TCRdb fed the 5' RACE reads into MiXCR, producing one record per CDR3 protein. The top ten hold roughly 8% of the sample, which has some 1.7 million distinct CDR3 sequences, about 28% seen once. Sequencing input: blood. These receptors all come from a woman under 40 in good health.

This clonotype was recorded many times. This chain connects TRBV4-3 to TRBJ2-7; the D gene is possibly TRBD2 (6 bases). The CDR3 runs 14 residues. Between the trimmed V and J ends, which lost 3 bases and 3 bases, there was a span of 12 bases. Germline loops: CDR1 LGHNA, CDR2 YSLEER. The CDR3 loop reads CASSQYSGNYEQYF. The CDR3 DNA follows: TGCGCCAGCAGCCAGTATAGCGGCAACTACGAGCAGTACTTC.

The V call is TRBV24-1, the J call TRBJ1-2; D gene unclear. CDR1 and CDR2 from the germline V gene are KGHDR and SFDVKD. V dropped 12 bases and J dropped 1 base, with 11 bases sitting between them. This CDR3 has 12 amino acids. The CDR3 loop reads CAVESINYGYTF. CDR3 in DNA: TGTGCCGTTGAAAGTATTAACTATGGCTACACCTTC.

This clonotype was seen only a few times. The rearrangement links TRBV12-3 or TRBV12-4 to TRBJ2-6; either TRBD1 or TRBD2 may fit D (5 bases each). With 2 bases removed from V and 0 bases from J, the gap between germline ends came to 11 bases. This CDR3 is 17 amino acids long. Here the CDR3 DNA reads TGTGCCAGCAGTTTACCGGGTGGGGGCTCTGGGGCCAACGTCCTGACTTTC. It translates to CASSLPGGGSGANVLTF.

The rearrangement joins TRBV3-1 to TRBJ1-1, with D perhaps matching TRBD1 (6 bases). CDR1 and CDR2 (germline): LGHDT, YNNKEL (reference sequence). The CDR3 extends over 14 amino acids. V was trimmed by 9 bases and J by 0 bases, leaving 14 bases between them. CDR3 sequence (DNA): TGTGCCAGTAAGGGGGGAATCCTGAACACTGAAGCTTTCTTT. It is translated as CASKGGILNTEAFF.

There are many counts of this clonotype. The chain is built from TRBV20-1 and TRBJ2-7; D tentatively fits TRBD1 or TRBD2 (5 bases each). Trimming stripped 3 bases from V and 2 bases from J, with 11 bases between. CDR1 DFQATT and CDR2 SNEGSKA come from the germline V gene (reference sequence). CDR3 length: 13 residues. CDR3 amino acids: CSARGTDTYEQYF. The CDR3 DNA follows: TGCAGTGCTAGGGGGACCGATACCTACGAGCAGTACTTC.

This clonotype came up many times. This chain connects TRBV7-9 to TRBJ2-5, with a possible D match to TRBD1 (5 bases). Germline values: CDR1 SEHNR, CDR2 FQNEAQ (reference sequence). This CDR3 region has 14 residues. V was trimmed by 2 bases and J by 1 base, leaving 8 bases between them. The CDR3 DNA reads TGTGCCAGCAGCTTACAACAGGCCCAAGAGACCCAGTACTTC. This gives the protein CASSLQQAQETQYF.

The V gene is TRBV18, the J gene TRBJ2-3; D remains unclear. Germline V CDR1 and CDR2: KGHSH, LQKENI. CDR3 length: 14 amino acids. V was clipped by 3 bases and J by 4 bases, with 11 bases between them. The CDR3 reads CASSPRKPPDTQYF. CDR3 sequence (DNA): TGTGCCAGCTCACCTCGGAAACCCCCAGATACGCAGTATTTT.

V usage is TRBV7-9 and J usage is TRBJ1-1, with no clear D. Trimming pared 1 base from V and 7 bases from J, leaving 10 bases between. This CDR3 spans 13 amino acids. The germline gives CDR1 SEHNR, CDR2 FQNEAQ (reference sequence). DNA for the CDR3: TGTGCCAGCAGCTTAGACAGTCCCTATGAAGCTTTCTTT. This gives the protein CASSLDSPYEAFF. Looking up the rest from reference TRBV7-9 and TRBJ1-1 gives the full variable domain: DTGVSQNPRHKITKRGQNVTFRCDPISEHNRLYWYRQTLGQGPEFLTYFQNEAQLEKSRLLSDRFSAERPKGSFSTLEIQRTEQGDSAMYLCASSLDSPYEAFFGQGTRLTVV.

The rearrangement joins TRBV12-3 or TRBV12-4 to TRBJ2-2, with D perhaps TRBD1 (6 bases). V was pared by 6 bases and J by 0 bases, with 11 bases between. There are 15 residues in the CDR3. The CDR3 is CASRTDRANTGELFF. CDR3 nucleotide sequence: TGTGCCAGCAGGACGGACAGAGCGAACACCGGGGAGCTGTTTTTT.

The V and J genes are TRBV5-5 and TRBJ2-7; 7 bases fit TRBD1. The trim removed 3 bases at V and 6 bases at J, leaving 6 bases unmatched. Germline V gene data show CDR1 as SGHKS and CDR2 as YYEKEE (reference sequence). CDR3 length: 13 amino acids. For the CDR3, the DNA is TGTGCCAGCAGCTCGGACAGGCTGGGCGAGCAGTACTTC. As protein: CASSSDRLGEQYF.

This clonotype was seen a handful of times. The genes are TRBV20-1 and TRBJ2-1, with 10 positions matching TRBD2. The CDR3 covers 15 residues. V trimming: 0 bases; J trimming: 8 bases; junction bases outside the gene matches: 7. Per the germline V gene, CDR1 is DFQATT and CDR2 is SNEGSKA (reference sequence). In DNA, the CDR3 is TGCAGTGCTAGAGATTCTAGCGGGAGTCCTCATGAGCAGTTCTTC. Translating it yields CSARDSSGSPHEQFF.

This clonotype was detected a few times. In DNA, the CDR3 is TGTGCCAGCAGTCTCTCTGGGACAGGGGATCAGCCCCAGCATTTT. Amino acid sequence: CASSLSGTGDQPQHF. The chain joins TRBV13 to TRBJ1-5, with 10 positions matching TRBD1. V lost 6 bases to trimming and J lost 5 bases; unmatched junction nucleotides: 7. In germline, CDR1 is PRHDT, CDR2 FYEKMQ (reference sequence). CDR3 size: 15 residues.

This chain links TRBV14 with TRBJ2-7; 7 bases align to TRBD2. V dropped 3 bases and J dropped 2; count of bases not matched to a gene: 4. The CDR3 extends over 14 amino acids. Germline CDR1 SGHDN, CDR2 FVKESK. Written as DNA, the CDR3 is TGTGCCAGCAGCCAGTGGGGGACTACCTACGAGCAGTACTTC. The encoded protein is CASSQWGTTYEQYF.

In this sample, this clonotype turned up a few times. The V call is TRBV27, the J call TRBJ1-1; D perhaps matches TRBD1 (5 bases). This CDR3 spans 13 amino acids. Germline V gene lookup returns CDR1 MNHEY and CDR2 SMNVEV (reference sequence). The V end lost 6 bases, the J end lost 5 bases, and 13 bases lay between the germline ends. Here the CDR3 DNA reads TGTGCCAGCAGAATGGTGGCAGGGACTGAAGCTTTCTTT. Its translation is CASRMVAGTEAFF.

Turning to this clonotype: Possible read error: a much larger clone is one base away. This rearrangement joins TRBV24-1 to TRBJ2-2, with TRBD1 matching 8 bases. Germline values: CDR1 KGHDR, CDR2 SFDVKD. Unmatched junction bases numbered 4, after V lost 7 bases and J lost 4 bases. This CDR3 region has 14 residues. This CDR3 is CATRQGAATGELFF. CDR3 coding DNA: TGTGCCACCAGGCAGGGGGCCGCCACCGGGGAGCTGTTTTTT.